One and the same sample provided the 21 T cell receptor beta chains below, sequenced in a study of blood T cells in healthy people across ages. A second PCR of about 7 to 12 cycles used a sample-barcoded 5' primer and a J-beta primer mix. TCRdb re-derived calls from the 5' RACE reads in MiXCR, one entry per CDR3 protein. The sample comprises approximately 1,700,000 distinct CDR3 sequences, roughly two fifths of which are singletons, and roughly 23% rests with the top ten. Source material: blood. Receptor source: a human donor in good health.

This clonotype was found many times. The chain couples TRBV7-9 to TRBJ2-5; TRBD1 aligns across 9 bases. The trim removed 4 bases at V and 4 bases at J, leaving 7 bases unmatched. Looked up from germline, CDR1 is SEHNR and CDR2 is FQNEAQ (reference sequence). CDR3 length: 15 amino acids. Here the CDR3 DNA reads TGTGCCAGCAGCTCCACCGGGACAGGGTTAGAGACCCAGTACTTC. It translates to CASSSTGTGLETQYF.

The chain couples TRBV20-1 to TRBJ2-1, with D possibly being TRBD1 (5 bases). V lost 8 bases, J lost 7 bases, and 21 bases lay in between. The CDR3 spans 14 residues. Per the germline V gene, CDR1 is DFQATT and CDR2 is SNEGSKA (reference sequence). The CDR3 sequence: CSTNAGQGGNEQFF. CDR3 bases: TGCAGTACTAACGCCGGGCAGGGTGGGAATGAGCAGTTCTTC.

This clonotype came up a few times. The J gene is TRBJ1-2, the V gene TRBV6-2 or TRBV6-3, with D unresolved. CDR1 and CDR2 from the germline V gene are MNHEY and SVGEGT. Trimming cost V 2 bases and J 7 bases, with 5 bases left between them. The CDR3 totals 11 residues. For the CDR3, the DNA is TGTGCCAGCAGTTACATGGTTGGCTACACCTTC. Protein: CASSYMVGYTF.

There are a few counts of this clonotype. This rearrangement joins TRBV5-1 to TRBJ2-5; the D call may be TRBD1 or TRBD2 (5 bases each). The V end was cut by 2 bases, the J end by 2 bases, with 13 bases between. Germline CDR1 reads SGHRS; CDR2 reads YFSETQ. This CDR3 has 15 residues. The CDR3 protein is CASSFAGTEQETQYF. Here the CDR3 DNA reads TGCGCCAGCAGCTTTGCCGGGACGGAACAAGAGACCCAGTACTTC.

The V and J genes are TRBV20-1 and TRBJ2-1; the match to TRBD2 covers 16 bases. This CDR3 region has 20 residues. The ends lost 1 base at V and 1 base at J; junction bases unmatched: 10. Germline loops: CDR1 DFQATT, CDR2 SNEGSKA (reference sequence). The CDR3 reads CSARVEYGTSGGASYNEQFF. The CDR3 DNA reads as TGCAGTGCTAGAGTCGAGTACGGGACTAGCGGGGGGGCATCCTACAATGAGCAGTTCTTC.

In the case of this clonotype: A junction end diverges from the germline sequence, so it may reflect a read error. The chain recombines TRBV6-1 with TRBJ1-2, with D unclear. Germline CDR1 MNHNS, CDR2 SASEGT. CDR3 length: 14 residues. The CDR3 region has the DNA TGTGCCGGCAGTGAATCCAGGATAAGCTATGGCTACACCTTC. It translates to CAGSESRISYGYTF.

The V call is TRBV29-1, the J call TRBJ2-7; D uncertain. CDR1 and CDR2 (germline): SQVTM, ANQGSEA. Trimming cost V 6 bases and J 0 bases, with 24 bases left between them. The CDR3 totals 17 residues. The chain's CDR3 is CSVYHPSRTSGSYEQYF. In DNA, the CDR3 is TGCAGCGTCTACCATCCGAGCCGGACCTCGGGCTCCTACGAGCAGTACTTC.

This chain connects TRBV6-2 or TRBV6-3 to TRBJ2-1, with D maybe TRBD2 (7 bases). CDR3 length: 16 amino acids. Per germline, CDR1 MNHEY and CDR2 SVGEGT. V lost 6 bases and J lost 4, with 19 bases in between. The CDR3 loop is CASSKQGGSRYNEQFF. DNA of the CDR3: TGTGCCAGCAGCAAACAGGGAGGGAGTAGGTACAATGAGCAGTTCTTC.

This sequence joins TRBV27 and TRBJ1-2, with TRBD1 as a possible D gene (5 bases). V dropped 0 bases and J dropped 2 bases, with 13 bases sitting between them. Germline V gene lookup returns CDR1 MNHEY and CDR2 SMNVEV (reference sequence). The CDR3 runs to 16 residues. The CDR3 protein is CASSLSHGHINYGYTF. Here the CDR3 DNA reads TGTGCCAGCAGTTTATCGCACGGACACATAAACTATGGCTACACCTTC.

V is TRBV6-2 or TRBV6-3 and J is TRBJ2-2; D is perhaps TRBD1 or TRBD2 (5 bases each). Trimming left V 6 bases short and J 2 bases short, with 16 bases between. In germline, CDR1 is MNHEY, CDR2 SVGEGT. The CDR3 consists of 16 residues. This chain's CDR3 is CASSYPGTINTGELFF. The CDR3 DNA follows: TGTGCCAGCAGCTACCCCGGGACCATCAACACCGGGGAGCTGTTTTTT.

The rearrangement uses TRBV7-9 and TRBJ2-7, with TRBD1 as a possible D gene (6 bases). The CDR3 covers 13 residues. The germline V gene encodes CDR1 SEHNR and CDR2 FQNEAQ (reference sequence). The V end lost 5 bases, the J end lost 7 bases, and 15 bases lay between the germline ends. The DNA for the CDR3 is TGTGCCAGCAGCCTTAGGGACATCTCGGAGCAGTACTTC. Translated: CASSLRDISEQYF. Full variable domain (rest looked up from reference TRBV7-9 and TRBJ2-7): DTGVSQNPRHKITKRGQNVTFRCDPISEHNRLYWYRQTLGQGPEFLTYFQNEAQLEKSRLLSDRFSAERPKGSFSTLEIQRTEQGDSAMYLCASSLRDISEQYFGPGTRLTVT.

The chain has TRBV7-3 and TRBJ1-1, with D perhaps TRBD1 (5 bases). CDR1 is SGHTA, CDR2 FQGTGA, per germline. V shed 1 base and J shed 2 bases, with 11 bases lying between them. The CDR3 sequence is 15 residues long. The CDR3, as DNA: TGTGCCAGCAGCTTAATCGGGGGAAAAAACACTGAAGCTTTCTTT. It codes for CASSLIGGKNTEAFF.

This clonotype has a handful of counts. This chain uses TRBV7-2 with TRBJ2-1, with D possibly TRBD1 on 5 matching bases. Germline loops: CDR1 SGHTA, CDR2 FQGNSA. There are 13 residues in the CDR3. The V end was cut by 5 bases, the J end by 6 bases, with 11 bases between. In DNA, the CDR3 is TGTGCCAGCAGCAAGCAGGGTCCCAATGAGCAGTTCTTC. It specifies CASSKQGPNEQFF.

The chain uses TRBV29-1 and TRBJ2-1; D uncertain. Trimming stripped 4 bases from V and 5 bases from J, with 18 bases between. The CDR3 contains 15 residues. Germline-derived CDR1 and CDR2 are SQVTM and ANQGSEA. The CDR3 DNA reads TGCAGCGTTGGCCTCCTCCCAGCGAGAAACAATGAGCAGTTCTTC. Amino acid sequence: CSVGLLPARNNEQFF.

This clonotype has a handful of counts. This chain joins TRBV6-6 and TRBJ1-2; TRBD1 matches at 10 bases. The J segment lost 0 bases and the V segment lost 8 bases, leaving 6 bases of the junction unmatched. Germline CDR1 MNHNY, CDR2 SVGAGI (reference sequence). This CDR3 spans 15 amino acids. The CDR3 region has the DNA TGTGCCAGCGGGGGACAGGGGCTGGCTAACTATGGCTACACCTTC. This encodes CASGGQGLANYGYTF.

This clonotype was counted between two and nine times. Here the CDR3 DNA reads TGTGCCAGCAGCCCTAGCCGACAGGGGAGTACGCAGTATTTT. Protein: CASSPSRQGSTQYF. The chain joins TRBV11-2 to TRBJ2-3; TRBD1 agrees at 8 bases. Germline loops: CDR1 SGHAT, CDR2 FQNNGV. The CDR3 runs to 14 residues. With V trimmed by 5 bases and J by 8 bases, 9 bases remained unmatched. Complete variable domain (other parts from reference TRBV11-2 and TRBJ2-3): EAGVAQSPRYKIIEKRQSVAFWCNPISGHATLYWYQQILGQGPKLLIQFQNNGVVDDSQLPKDRFSAERLKGVDSTLKIQPAKLEDSAVYLCASSPSRQGSTQYFGPGTRLTVL.

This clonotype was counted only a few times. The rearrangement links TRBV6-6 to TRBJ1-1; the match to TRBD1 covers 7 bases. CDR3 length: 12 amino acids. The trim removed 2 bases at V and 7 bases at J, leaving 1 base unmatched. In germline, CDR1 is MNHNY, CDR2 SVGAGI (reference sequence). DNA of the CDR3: TGTGCCAGCAGTTACGGGGACAGTGAAGCTTTCTTT. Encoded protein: CASSYGDSEAFF.

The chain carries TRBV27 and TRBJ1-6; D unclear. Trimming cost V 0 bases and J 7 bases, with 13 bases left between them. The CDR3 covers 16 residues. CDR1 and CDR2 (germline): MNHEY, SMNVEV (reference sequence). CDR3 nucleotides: TGTGCCAGCAGTTTATCTTGGGGAGTCCAAAATTCACCCCTCCACTTT. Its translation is CASSLSWGVQNSPLHF.

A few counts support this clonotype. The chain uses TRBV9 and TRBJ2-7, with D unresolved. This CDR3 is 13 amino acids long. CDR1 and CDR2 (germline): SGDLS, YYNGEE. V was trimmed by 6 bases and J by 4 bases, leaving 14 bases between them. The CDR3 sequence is CASTHRRLYEQYF. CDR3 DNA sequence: TGTGCCAGCACCCATAGGAGACTTTACGAGCAGTACTTC. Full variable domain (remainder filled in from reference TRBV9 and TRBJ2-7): DSGVTQTPKHLITATGQRVTLRCSPRSGDLSVYWYQQSLDQGLQFLIQYYNGEERAKGNILERFSAQQFPDLHSELNLSSLELGDSALYFCASTHRRLYEQYFGPGTRLTVT.

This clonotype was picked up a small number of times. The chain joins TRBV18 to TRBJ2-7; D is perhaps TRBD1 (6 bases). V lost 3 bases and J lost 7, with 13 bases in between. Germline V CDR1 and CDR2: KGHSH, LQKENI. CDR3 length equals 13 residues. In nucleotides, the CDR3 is TGTGCCAGCTCACCGGGCGGCAGGGGTGAGCAGTACTTC. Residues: CASSPGGRGEQYF.

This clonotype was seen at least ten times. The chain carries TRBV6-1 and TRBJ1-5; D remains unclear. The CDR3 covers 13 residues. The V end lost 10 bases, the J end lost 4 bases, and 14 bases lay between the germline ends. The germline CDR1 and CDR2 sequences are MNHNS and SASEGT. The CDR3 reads CAIGPLLNQPQHF. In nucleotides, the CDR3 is TGTGCCATCGGACCCCTTCTTAATCAGCCCCAGCATTTT.